This TCR beta chain emerged from a study of identical twins. The study's findings and limits: Cross-sectional statistical analysis, not tracking of the same donors, underpinned the conclusions. In cord blood, abundant beta clonotypes had fewer insertions; memory showed no trend.

Per germline, CDR1 SGHRS and CDR2 YFSETQ. Trimming took 4 bases from V and 7 from J, leaving 21 bases between them. The CDR3 has 16 residues. This clonotype was recorded a few times. Antigen unknown. A universal primer site was incorporated via template switching, and the cDNA contained unique molecular identifiers. TCRdb re-called the 5' RACE reads through MiXCR, storing one row per CDR3 protein. The sample records around 490,000 distinct CDR3 sequences, over 12% being singletons. This same sample was also part of a study on yellow fever vaccine responses in identical twins. That work contributes: Twins' vaccine T cell responses were reported to seem partly convergent and partly personalized.

This clonotype was sampled from a woman aged 18-29 years in good health. V is TRBV5-1 and J is TRBJ2-1, with unresolved D. What was sequenced was CD4+ T cells sorted from blood. CDR3 sequence reads: CASSTLASTKWNEQFF. CDR3 nucleotide sequence: TGCGCCAGCAGCACCCTGGCTAGTACGAAGTGGAATGAGCAGTTCTTC. Looking up the rest from reference TRBV5-1 and TRBJ2-1 gives the full variable domain: KAGVTQTPRYLIKTRGQQVTLSCSPISGHRSVSWYQQTPGQGLQFLFEYFSETQRNKGNFPGRFSGRQFSNSRSEMNVSTLELGDSALYLCASSTLASTKWNEQFFGPGTRLTVL.